The present T cell receptor (beta chain) was sequenced within a study of shared clonotypes between healthy human individuals (dated by TCRdb to 2018 to 2021). Broadly, across the study: The cohort comprised a couple of women and a few men aged 18 to 49 years. For each donor, three plates each were used for CD4 naive and CD4 memory, two plates were used for CD8 naive, and one plate was used for CD8 memory. To estimate repertoire size and how much clonotype sharing occurs between individuals, the study deeply sequenced the blood TCR repertoires of several healthy adults. Each donor's leukapheresis produced roughly between about 0.8 and 10 billion PBMCs. To increase sequencing depth and limit assay-specific biases, different laboratories used diverse techniques to prepare libraries and sequence TCR repertoires. Findings and caveats that apply to the study as a whole: Pairwise subsampling led to the expectation that sequencing depth would affect the degree of clonotype sharing among donors. Higher generation probabilities were observed for clonotypes shared by all four sorted-subset donors than for non-shared clonotypes. Sampling was restricted to blood, and TCR repertoires in tissues likely differ from the TCR repertoires found in blood. Rarefaction of sorted-subset datasets indicated incomplete sequencing despite the large sequencing depth. Sharing across several donors was observed for about 5% of naive CD4, about 4% of naive CD8, about 2.5% of memory CD4, and about 0.4% of memory CD8 clonotypes. The genetic and exposure-history diversity represented was limited by the small number of donors. Estimated clonotype richness was generally larger for naive than for memory subsets.

The germline V gene specifies SGHTA as CDR1 and FQGNSA as CDR2. Reading from cysteine to phenylalanine, the CDR3 counts 13 amino acids. Kept here is only the CDR3 DNA, which spans 39 bases and is read in frame from base 1. V loses 7 bases, J loses 7 bases, and the germline ends lie 16 bases apart. This clone was seen ten or more times. The clone's antigen remains unknown. No much larger clone exists at a distance of one base, and base qualities are not known. Healthy HIV-negative adults with no recently reported acute infections or vaccinations were included as donors. Every donor was a Caucasian adult residing in Nashville, Tennessee, USA. CD4+ T cells were enriched by magnetic negative selection, after which naive cells were positively selected on CD45RA and the negative fraction was taken as the memory subset. After blood collection by leukapheresis, PBMCs were isolated using Ficoll-Histopaque density gradient centrifugation and then cryopreserved in the vapor phase of liquid nitrogen. Analytical flow cytometry was used to check the purity and quantity of every magnetically sorted T cell population. Genomic DNA was isolated from every sorted fraction and measured by UV absorbance on a Nanodrop 2000c.

Using the deep immunoSEQ assay, TCR CDR3 regions were amplified from genomic DNA by multiplex PCR. Extracted genomic DNA from each cell subset was distributed evenly across all wells of several immunoSEQ 96-well plates, and each plate was treated as a replicate. For sorted subsets, each replicate PCR was loaded with approximately 190 ng genomic DNA, equivalent to 25,000 to 35,000 T cell genomes. Purified libraries were measured with a Qubit 3.0 fluorometer, size-checked on a Bioanalyzer 2100, and measured again with the KAPA Library Quantification kit. Every immunoSEQ 96-well plate was sequenced on a dedicated single-read 150-cycle Illumina NextSeq 550 flow cell. Per the original workflow: Because the immunoSEQ output included only junctional sequences and no quality scores, the filtering could not be the same as the filtering used for full-length reads. Sequences were annotated with PyIR, a Python wrapper for IgBLAST v1.9, and V/J genes and CDR3 were assigned using IMGT germline references. Reads with weak V/J assignments (E-value above 1e-6), missing CDR3, stop codons, out-of-frame junctions, or ambiguous translated residues were removed. V3J clonotypes were defined as sequences sharing an identical inferred V gene, J gene, and CDR3 amino acid sequence. The percentage overlap between two repertoires was calculated by dividing the number of shared unique clonotypes by the size of the smaller repertoire. Repertoire richness was assessed with RTK rarefaction, the Chao1 estimator, and Recon v2.1 estimates of unobserved clonotypes. OLGA was used to compute generation probabilities for all TCRbeta clonotypes that the gDNA method yielded from a few donors. Imported from immuneACCESS, the table was reduced by TCRdb to in-frame sequences with V and J called. These copies leave out some clones; in studies compared against another copy, an unresolved V gene accounts for under half, and the cause of the remainder is not known. That table supplies the V and J calls and clone size; D and trimming were determined from the DNA. Within this sample are over a million clones, with about four fifths of them counted one time only. Of the sample, roughly 0.61% falls within the top ten clones.

Sequenced: memory CD4+ T cells from PBMCs. Explained via the paper, the cell subset or site label denotes: CD45RA-negative fraction. Here the chain combines TRBV7-2 and TRBJ1-2; a weak D assignment points to TRBD1 (6 bases agree). The clonotype comes from a man aged 18 to 35 in good health. Some clones in this sample may be carry-over from other donors' samples. The CDR3 amino acid sequence is: CASTLGGASGYTF. The sequenced DNA: TGTGCCAGCACCCTCGGGGGGGCGAGTGGCTACACCTTC.